The 19 T cell receptor beta chains below were found in one sample sequenced in a study of response to subunit inactivated influenza vaccine. TCRdb independently ran MiXCR on the RT-PCR reads; one entry per CDR3 protein. The top ten hold roughly 11% of the sample, which has roughly 570,000 distinct CDR3 sequences, around 13% seen once. The material was PBMCs from blood, obtained about 13 days after vaccination. These receptor sequences come from a man aged 45 to 65 who received an inactivated influenza vaccine.

This clonotype was counted between two and nine times. The rearrangement uses TRBV6-1 and TRBJ2-2, with 10 positions matching TRBD1. Germline V lookup: CDR1 MNHNS, CDR2 SASEGT. The V and J ends lost 6 bases and 3 bases, in that order; junction bases with no gene match: 1. The CDR3 runs to 14 residues. CDR3 loop: CASRGTGDTGELFF. The DNA for the CDR3 is TGTGCCAGCAGAGGGACAGGGGACACCGGGGAGCTGTTTTTT.

The rearrangement uses TRBV28 and TRBJ2-5; D not resolved. The V end lost 4 bases, the J end lost 4 bases, and 13 bases lay between the germline ends. Germline CDR1 MDHEN, CDR2 SYDVKM. The CDR3 covers 14 residues. CDR3 DNA sequence: TGTGCCAGCAGTTACCCTCTTGGCCCAGAGACCCAGTACTTC. As protein: CASSYPLGPETQYF.

This clonotype was detected a few times. The rearrangement links TRBV7-8 to TRBJ1-6, with TRBD1 as a possible D gene (6 bases). Per germline, CDR1 SGHVS and CDR2 FQNEAQ. The CDR3 has 16 residues. Between the trimmed V and J ends, which lost 0 bases and 2 bases, there was a span of 8 bases. CDR3 nucleotide sequence: TGTGCCAGCAGCTTAGCGGGGGCCGCCTATAATTCACCCCTCCACTTT. It codes for CASSLAGAAYNSPLHF.

This clonotype was found many times. The genes are TRBV12-3 or TRBV12-4 and TRBJ2-1, with TRBD1 as a possible D gene (6 bases). This CDR3 is built from 14 residues. Trimming cost V 2 bases and J 8 bases, with 13 bases left between them. The CDR3: CASSLTGFVDEQFF. The CDR3 bases are TGTGCCAGCAGTTTAACAGGGTTTGTGGATGAGCAGTTCTTC.

This clonotype came up a few times. The chain recombines TRBV5-5 with TRBJ2-2; D possibly corresponds to TRBD2 (6 bases). Trimming pared 3 bases from V and 4 bases from J, leaving 22 bases between. Germline assignment: CDR1 SGHKS and CDR2 YYEKEE (reference sequence). CDR3 size: 18 residues. As DNA, the CDR3 is TGTGCCAGCAGCTCCCTATACCGACTAGGGGTCGGCACCGGGGAGCTGTTTTTT. Amino acid sequence: CASSSLYRLGVGTGELFF. Based on the CDR3 plus reference TRBV5-5 and TRBJ2-2, the full variable domain is DAGVTQSPTHLIKTRGQQVTLRCSPISGHKSVSWYQQVLGQGPQFIFQYYEKEERGRGNFPDRFSARQFPNYSSELNVNALLLGDSALYLCASSSLYRLGVGTGELFFGEGSRLTVL.

The rearrangement links TRBV2 to TRBJ2-3, with D possibly matching TRBD2 (6 bases). CDR1 and CDR2 (germline): SNHLY, FYNNEI. This CDR3 has 16 residues. With 1 base removed from V and 6 bases from J, the gap between germline ends came to 17 bases. The CDR3 nucleotides read TGTGCCAGCAGTGAAGAGGGACTGCCTATGGTCGATACGCAGTATTTT. Residues: CASSEEGLPMVDTQYF.

There are many counts of this clonotype. This chain uses TRBV28 with TRBJ2-7; D unclear. CDR3 length: 11 amino acids. With 4 bases removed from V and 7 bases from J, the gap between germline ends came to 8 bases. The germline CDR1 and CDR2 sequences are MDHEN and SYDVKM. CDR3 in DNA: TGTGCCAGCAGTTCCCGTGGGGAGCAGTACTTC. Translation: CASSSRGEQYF.

The chain is built from TRBV4-1 and TRBJ2-3; 10 nucleotides agree with TRBD2. Germline values: CDR1 MGHRA, CDR2 YSYEKL. The length of the CDR3 is 18 residues. V shed 0 bases and J 5 bases; nucleotides not matched to a gene: 11. CDR3 DNA sequence: TGCGCCAGCAGCCAAGAGAGGCTAGCGGGGGCTCTAAGAGATACGCAGTATTTT. This sequence encodes CASSQERLAGALRDTQYF.

This clonotype showed up many times. The V and J genes are TRBV4-1 and TRBJ2-7; D gene unclear. Germline-derived CDR1 and CDR2 are MGHRA and YSYEKL. Trimming stripped 0 bases from V and 3 bases from J, with 12 bases between. The CDR3 has 15 residues. DNA for the CDR3: TGCGCCAGCAGCCAAGATGACTCGCAGCTCTACGAGCAGTACTTC. This encodes CASSQDDSQLYEQYF.

The chain carries TRBV2 and TRBJ2-4, with D hard to call. Germline V gene sequence: CDR1 SNHLY, CDR2 FYNNEI. Trimming took off 6 bases at V and 0 bases at J, with 9 bases between the two ends. CDR3 length equals 14 residues. This chain's CDR3 is CASRGLIAKNIQYF. The DNA of the CDR3 is TGTGCCAGCAGGGGCCTGATAGCCAAAAACATTCAGTACTTC.

This clonotype was recorded many times. The V and J genes are TRBV27 and TRBJ2-2; 9 nucleotides line up with TRBD2. The CDR3 covers 17 residues. The V gene's germline CDR1 is MNHEY and CDR2 SMNVEV (reference sequence). The V segment lost 2 bases and the J segment 6 bases; nucleotides outside the gene matches: 10. The chain's CDR3 is CASSLIGGRALAGELFF. The CDR3 DNA reads TGTGCCAGCAGTTTAATCGGCGGGAGGGCCTTGGCCGGGGAGCTGTTTTTT.

This clonotype turned up a few times. The chain recombines TRBV7-8 with TRBJ1-5, with D maybe TRBD1 (6 bases). CDR3 length equals 16 residues. With 4 bases removed from V and 3 bases from J, the gap between germline ends came to 16 bases. Germline CDR1 and CDR2: SGHVS and FQNEAQ. In nucleotides, the CDR3 is TGTGCCAGCAGCTCAGAACAGGGAAAAGACAATCAGCCCCAGCATTTT. It is translated as CASSSEQGKDNQPQHF.

This clonotype was observed a handful of times. The V call is TRBV20-1, the J call TRBJ2-3, with 8 bases aligning to TRBD2. The CDR3 is 12 residues long. V trimming: 5 bases; J trimming: 7 bases; junction bases outside the gene matches: 5. Germline CDR1 reads DFQATT; CDR2 reads SNEGSKA (reference sequence). The CDR3 loop is CSASSGGHTQYF. CDR3 DNA sequence: TGCAGTGCTTCCAGCGGGGGACATACGCAGTATTTT.

This clonotype was detected only a few times. The gene calls are TRBV6-5 and TRBJ2-3, with 12 bases aligning to TRBD2. The germline CDR1 and CDR2 sequences are MNHEY and SVGAGI. The ends lost 5 bases at V and 4 bases at J; junction bases unmatched: 4. This CDR3 has 15 amino acids. For the CDR3, the DNA is TGTGCCAGCAGTACTAGCGGGGGGAGTGCAGATACGCAGTATTTT. This codes for CASSTSGGSADTQYF.

The chain carries TRBV2 and TRBJ2-3; no reliable D call. Trimming took off 5 bases at V and 0 bases at J, with 9 bases between the two ends. CDR3 length equals 14 residues. Germline CDR1 reads SNHLY; CDR2 reads FYNNEI. The CDR3 spells CASSQTASTDTQYF. CDR3 sequence (DNA): TGTGCCAGCAGTCAAACAGCGAGCACAGATACGCAGTATTTT.

The V and J genes are TRBV25-1 and TRBJ2-3; tentative D call: TRBD2 (6 bases). Germline loops: CDR1 MGHDK, CDR2 SYGVNS. Trimming left V 7 bases short and J 0 bases short, with 14 bases between. The CDR3 runs to 15 residues. The DNA of the CDR3 is TGTGCCAGCACTGGGGGGATACCTAGCACAGATACGCAGTATTTT. It codes for CASTGGIPSTDTQYF.

The chain carries TRBV20-1 and TRBJ1-2; D unresolved. The CDR3 contains 11 residues. The germline CDR1 and CDR2 sequences are DFQATT and SNEGSKA (reference sequence). V was clipped by 0 bases and J by 6 bases, with 5 bases between them. Here the CDR3 DNA reads TGCAGTGCTAGAGATACAGATGGCTACACCTTC. This encodes CSARDTDGYTF.

This clonotype was observed a few times. This rearrangement joins TRBV7-2 to TRBJ2-1; 8 bases match TRBD2. The CDR3 spans 16 residues. With V trimmed by 1 base and J by 10 bases, 12 bases remained unmatched. Germline values: CDR1 SGHTA, CDR2 FQGNSA. CDR3 DNA sequence: TGTGCCAGCAGCTTAGGTGGGACTAGAGCGAAAAGGGAGCAGTTCTTC. Translation: CASSLGGTRAKREQFF.

The table lists this clonotype with a few counts. The rearrangement links TRBV25-1 to TRBJ1-3; no reliable D call. Germline V gene data show CDR1 as MGHDK and CDR2 as SYGVNS. There are 16 residues in the CDR3. The V end was cut by 6 bases, the J end by 4 bases, with 19 bases between. The CDR3 sequence is CASRERAGTDGNTIYF. In nucleotides, the CDR3 is TGTGCCAGCAGGGAAAGGGCGGGTACGGACGGAAACACCATATATTTT.